This TCR beta chain stems from a study of breast tumors, draining lymph nodes, adjacent tissues. Regarding the study as a whole: Tumor TCR diversity was below lymph nodes but above nontumor tissue.

Axillary draining lymph nodes of breast cancer patients supplied the node samples. This clonotype was observed many times. Antigen specificity is unknown. TCRdb ran MiXCR on the multiplex PCR reads and lists one entry per CDR3 protein. The sample holds some 200,000 distinct CDR3 sequences, 25% to 40% seen once. V was clipped by 1 base and J by 4 bases, with 12 bases between them. CDR1 is SGHAT, CDR2 FQNNGV, per germline. The CDR3 consists of 15 residues. Sample: axillary lymph node tissue. The TCR sequence derives from a female donor with breast cancer. Some clones in this sample may be carry-over from other donors' samples. The rearrangement links TRBV11-2 to TRBJ2-3; perhaps TRBD2 as D (6 bases). The CDR3 DNA follows: TGTGCCAGCAGCTTAGCGGGAGTTGGCCCAGATACGCAGTATTTT. Its translation: CASSLAGVGPDTQYF.